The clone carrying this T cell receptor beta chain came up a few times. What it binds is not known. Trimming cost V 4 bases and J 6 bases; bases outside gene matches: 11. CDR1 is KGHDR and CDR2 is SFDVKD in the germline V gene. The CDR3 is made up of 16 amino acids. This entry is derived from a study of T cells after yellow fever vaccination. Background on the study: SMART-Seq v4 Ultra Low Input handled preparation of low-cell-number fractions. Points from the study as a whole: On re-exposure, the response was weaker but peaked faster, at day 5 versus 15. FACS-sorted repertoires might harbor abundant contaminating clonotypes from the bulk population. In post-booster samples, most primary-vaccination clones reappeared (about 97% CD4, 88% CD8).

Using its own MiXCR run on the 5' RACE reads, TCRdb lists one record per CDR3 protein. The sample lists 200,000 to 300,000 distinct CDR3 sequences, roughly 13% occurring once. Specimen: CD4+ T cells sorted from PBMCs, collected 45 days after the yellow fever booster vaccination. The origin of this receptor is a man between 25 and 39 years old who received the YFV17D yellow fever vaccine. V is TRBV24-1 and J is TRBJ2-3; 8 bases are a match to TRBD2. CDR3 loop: CATSDGAGGPRDTQYF. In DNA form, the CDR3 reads TGTGCCACCAGTGACGGGGCGGGAGGCCCCCGGGATACGCAGTATTTT.